This T cell receptor beta chain stems from a study of control samples from healthy donors and cancer patients. V lost 2 bases and J 0 bases, leaving 10 bases between the germline ends. This CDR3 region has 16 residues. In germline, CDR1 is MNHNS, CDR2 SASEGT. Assay used: immunoSEQ multiplex PCR; TCRdb lists only in-frame clones, some missing. The data hold 35,000 to 50,000 clones, with 70% to 90% observed a single time. This sequence joins TRBV6-1 and TRBJ1-4, with a possible D match to TRBD1 (5 bases). The sample comprised blood. The sequence was collected from a man between 60 and 75 years old in good health. For the CDR3, the DNA is TGTGCCAGCAGTGAATCGGGGGGGGCAACTAATGAAAAACTGTTTTTT. It yields the protein CASSESGGATNEKLFF.